The entry below describes one T cell receptor beta chain. The CDR3 spans 15 residues. Germline V gene sequence: CDR1 ENHRY, CDR2 SYGVKD. V was cut by 6 bases and J by 1 base, with 15 bases left in between. RNA transcripts were the template for amplifying TCR beta CDR3 regions. HTBI primers were used for first-round RT-PCR of the TCR CDR3. TCRdb fed the multiplex PCR reads into MiXCR, producing one record per CDR3 protein. The sample contains more than 550,000 distinct CDR3 sequences, roughly 45% of which appear only once. The data were obtained in a study of T cells in Graves' hyperthyroidism and ophthalmopathy.

This sequence originates from an adult man with Graves' disease, either hyperthyroidism or ophthalmopathy (not recorded which). Sequenced: peripheral blood or thyroid tissue (not recorded which). The chain couples TRBV10-3 to TRBJ2-5; D may match TRBD1 or TRBD2 (5 bases each). CDR3 residues: CAIRPGRGAQETQYF. As DNA, the CDR3 is TGTGCCATCAGACCGGGACGGGGAGCCCAAGAGACCCAGTACTTC.